This T cell receptor beta chain derives from a study of identical twins. General study points: Models, which agreed with sharing between unrelated individuals, nonetheless underestimated the out-of-frame TCR alpha sharing seen in monozygotic twins.

TCRdb redid the calling of the 5' RACE reads with MiXCR, one entry per CDR3 protein. The sample carries approximately 600,000 distinct CDR3 sequences, approximately 10% recorded once. CDR1 and CDR2 (germline): MDHEN, SYDVKM. V lost 3 bases and J lost 3, with 9 bases in between. The CDR3 covers 13 residues. To note about this clonotype: What it recognizes is unknown.

These records were also assigned to another study, of yellow fever vaccine responses in identical twins.

The V and J genes are TRBV28 and TRBJ2-7, with D unclear. The source material was PBMCs. The receptor comes from a woman aged 18-35 years in good health. CDR3 residues: CASSFFDGYEQYF. The CDR3 coding sequence is TGTGCCAGCAGTTTCTTCGACGGCTACGAGCAGTACTTC.